The 19 T cell receptor beta chains given below trace back to one sample, sequenced in a study of technical replicates of blood from a handful of donors. The protocol was immunoSEQ multiplex PCR, while the TCRdb copy is restricted to in-frame clones and leaves out a portion. The sample carries some 94,000 clones, approximately 94% recorded once. Sequencing input: T cells isolated from PBMCs. These receptors were taken from a human donor in good health.

V gene TRBV6-1 combines with J gene TRBJ1-4; the D is unclear. Trimming shortened V by 0 bases and J by 8 bases, and 22 bases separated the two germline ends. Germline-derived CDR1 and CDR2 are MNHNS and SASEGT. The CDR3 has 18 amino acids. The CDR3 sequence: CASSEASERGAYLEKLFF. The CDR3 DNA is TGTGCCAGCAGTGAAGCCTCGGAGCGGGGTGCTTATTTGGAAAAACTGTTTTTT.

V gene TRBV27 combines with J gene TRBJ1-1; no firm D call. Trimming took off 3 bases at V and 2 bases at J, with 10 bases between the two ends. The germline V gene encodes CDR1 MNHEY and CDR2 SMNVEV (reference sequence). This CDR3 comprises 14 residues. CDR3 sequence reads: CASSFADSNTEAFF. CDR3 nucleotide sequence: TGTGCCAGCAGTTTCGCCGACTCTAACACTGAAGCTTTCTTT.

The table lists this clone with a count of one. Other DNA sequences in this sample translate to the same CDR3. The chain links TRBV30 to TRBJ2-7, with D maybe TRBD1 (7 bases). CDR3 length equals 11 residues. From germline, CDR1 is GTSNPN and CDR2 SVGIG (reference sequence). V was clipped by 4 bases and J by 7 bases, with 11 bases between them. The CDR3 sequence: CAWTGGYEQYF. In DNA, the CDR3 is TGTGCCTGGACAGGGGGGTATGAGCAGTACTTC. The full variable domain, with the rest looked up from reference TRBV30 and TRBJ2-7, is SQTIHQWPATLVQPVGSPLSLECTVEGTSNPNLYWYRQAAGRGLQLLFYSVGIGQISSEVPQNLSASRPQDRQFILSSKKLLLSDSGFYLCAWTGGYEQYFGPGTRLTVT.

V and J are TRBV29-1 and TRBJ2-1; TRBD2 matches 10 bases. Germline-derived CDR1 and CDR2 are SQVTM and ANQGSEA. CDR3 size: 13 residues. The junction had 7 bases not matched to a gene; V was cut back by 8 bases and J by 6 bases. The CDR3 here is CSSAGLAFNEQFF. In DNA, the CDR3 is TGCAGCTCAGCGGGACTAGCGTTCAATGAGCAGTTCTTC.

The J gene is TRBJ2-2, the V gene TRBV13; perhaps TRBD1 as D (6 bases). With 5 bases removed from V and 5 bases from J, the gap between germline ends came to 12 bases. Per the germline V gene, CDR1 is PRHDT and CDR2 is FYEKMQ (reference sequence). CDR3 size: 14 residues. DNA for the CDR3: TGTGCCAGCAGCAGGGGACACCCTACCGGGGAGCTGTTTTTT. Protein sequence: CASSRGHPTGELFF.

This clone was observed a handful of times. The chain couples TRBV9 to TRBJ1-1, with 8 nucleotides matching TRBD1. Germline assignment: CDR1 SGDLS and CDR2 YYNGEE. The CDR3 runs 13 residues. Unmatched junction bases numbered 8, after V lost 2 bases and J lost 11 bases. This CDR3 reads CASSVTGGNEAFF. In nucleotides, the CDR3 is TGTGCCAGCAGCGTCACAGGGGGAAATGAGGCTTTCTTT.

The CDR3 bases are TGCGCCAGCAGCTTGGGAGGGACTGATAATCAGCCCCAGCATTTT. Encoded protein: CASSLGGTDNQPQHF. The gene calls are TRBV5-1 and TRBJ1-5; tentative D call: TRBD1 (5 bases). Germline lookup yields CDR1 SGHRS and CDR2 YFSETQ. The CDR3 extends over 15 amino acids. Between the trimmed V and J ends, which lost 0 bases and 4 bases, there was a span of 11 bases.

The rearrangement uses TRBV11-3 and TRBJ2-1; 11 bases line up with TRBD2. Germline lookup yields CDR1 SGHNT and CDR2 YENEEA. Trimming cost V 5 bases and J 8 bases; bases outside gene matches: 8. CDR3 length equals 15 residues. The CDR3 region has the DNA TGTGCCAGCAGCCTATTAGCGGGAGGGCCCTATGAGCAGTTCTTC. It is translated as CASSLLAGGPYEQFF.

The V gene is TRBV11-2, the J gene TRBJ1-2; D is perhaps TRBD1 (5 bases). The CDR3 has 14 residues. V was shortened by 1 base and J by 2 bases, with 8 bases between the two germline ends. In germline, CDR1 is SGHAT, CDR2 FQNNGV. CDR3: CASSLVAGNYGYTF. CDR3 nucleotide sequence: TGTGCCAGCAGCTTAGTGGCAGGGAACTATGGCTACACCTTC.

The chain combines TRBV6-5 with TRBJ1-3; D uncertain. Between the trimmed V and J ends, which lost 5 bases and 4 bases, there was a span of 9 bases. The CDR3 loop spans 13 amino acids. From germline, CDR1 is MNHEY and CDR2 SVGAGI. The CDR3 bases are TGTGCCAGCAGTCTAGGTCGGGGAAACACCATATATTTT. Its protein product is CASSLGRGNTIYF.

The chain carries TRBV7-2 and TRBJ2-2; TRBD1 agrees at 7 bases. CDR1 SGHTA and CDR2 FQGNSA come from the germline V gene. CDR3 length equals 16 residues. The ends lost 4 bases at V and 1 base at J; junction bases unmatched: 6. The CDR3 is CASSSHGTVNTGELFF. CDR3 DNA: TGTGCCAGCAGCTCCCACGGGACAGTGAACACCGGGGAGCTGTTTTTT.

The V call is TRBV30, the J call TRBJ1-4, with 8 bases matching TRBD1. J gave up 8 bases and V 4 bases, and 3 bases lay outside the gene matches. Germline-derived CDR1 and CDR2 are GTSNPN and SVGIG (reference sequence). The CDR3 covers 12 residues. CDR3 protein: CAWNRGGEKLFF. The CDR3 bases are TGTGCCTGGAACAGGGGGGGAGAAAAACTGTTTTTT.

The gene calls are TRBV6-1 and TRBJ1-1; D is undetermined. V dropped 5 bases and J dropped 0 bases, with 13 bases sitting between them. Germline lookup yields CDR1 MNHNS and CDR2 SASEGT. The CDR3 has 15 residues. CDR3 DNA sequence: TGTGCCAGCAGTCTAGAGGAGATAATGAACACTGAAGCTTTCTTT. Encoded protein: CASSLEEIMNTEAFF.

The genes are TRBV6-1 and TRBJ1-4; D remains unclear. Germline loops: CDR1 MNHNS, CDR2 SASEGT. V was clipped by 6 bases and J by 8 bases, with 10 bases between them. The CDR3 contains 12 residues. In nucleotides, the CDR3 is TGTGCCAGCAGGAGCGAGGGAGAAAAACTGTTTTTT. This codes for CASRSEGEKLFF.

The V and J genes are TRBV6-5 and TRBJ2-5; the D gene is possibly TRBD1 (6 bases). CDR3 length: 14 residues. Germline loops: CDR1 MNHEY, CDR2 SVGAGI. Trimming cost V 2 bases and J 5 bases, with 12 bases left between them. As DNA, the CDR3 is TGTGCCAGCAGTTACCAGGCAGGGGCCGAGACCCAGTACTTC. Translation: CASSYQAGAETQYF.

The rearrangement links TRBV5-1 to TRBJ2-1; 9 bases are a match to TRBD1. V was clipped by 3 bases and J by 2 bases; unmatched bases: 0. Germline V gives CDR1 SGHRS, CDR2 YFSETQ. CDR3 length: 14 amino acids. The CDR3 nucleotides are TGCGCCAGCAGCTGGGACAGGGCCTACAATGAGCAGTTCTTC. This sequence encodes CASSWDRAYNEQFF. Full variable domain (missing parts from reference TRBV5-1 and TRBJ2-1): KAGVTQTPRYLIKTRGQQVTLSCSPISGHRSVSWYQQTPGQGLQFLFEYFSETQRNKGNFPGRFSGRQFSNSRSEMNVSTLELGDSALYLCASSWDRAYNEQFFGPGTRLTVL.

The chain combines TRBV5-5 with TRBJ1-1; a weak D match, TRBD1 (5 bases). The V end lost 10 bases, the J end lost 5 bases, and 24 bases lay between the germline ends. Germline V gene sequence: CDR1 SGHKS, CDR2 YYEKEE (reference sequence). The CDR3 sequence is 15 residues long. The CDR3 bases are TGTGCCTGCGTCCGAGGGGCCTGGGAGGGGACTGAAGCTTTCTTT. Translated: CACVRGAWEGTEAFF.

This rearrangement joins TRBV11-3 to TRBJ2-3; D remains unclear. The CDR3 has 11 residues. V was cut by 8 bases and J by 4 bases, with 7 bases left in between. The germline V gene encodes CDR1 SGHNT and CDR2 YENEEA. The DNA of the CDR3 is TGTGCCAGCGCGTATGCAGATACGCAGTATTTT. Protein product: CASAYADTQYF.

The chain recombines TRBV2 with TRBJ2-6; 9 positions agree with TRBD1. The trim removed 8 bases at V and 1 base at J, leaving 3 bases unmatched. This CDR3 has 15 amino acids. Germline CDR1 and CDR2: SNHLY and FYNNEI. The CDR3 DNA reads as TGTGCCAGCGGGGACAGGGAATCTGGGGCCAACGTCCTGACTTTC. Amino acids: CASGDRESGANVLTF.